This passage covers 27 T cell receptor beta chains from one sample sequenced in a study of T-cell memory formation after mild COVID-19. MiXCR, run by TCRdb on the 5' RACE reads, gives a single entry per CDR3 protein. The sample has almost 350,000 distinct CDR3 sequences; 20% to 25% are singletons. Sequencing was carried out using PBMCs or a T cell subset sorted from them (not recorded which). All receptors derive from a man in his late teens or twenties who had mild COVID-19 (a few samples of this study predate the infection). Cell type and time point are not known.

This clonotype occurred a few times. V is TRBV6-2 or TRBV6-3 and J is TRBJ2-1; TRBD1 or TRBD2 may be the D gene (5 bases each). The CDR3 has 14 residues. From germline, CDR1 is MNHEY and CDR2 SVGEGT. Between the trimmed V and J ends, which lost 6 bases and 2 bases, there was a span of 11 bases. CDR3 sequence reads: CASSWDGTYNEQFF. CDR3 bases: TGTGCCAGCAGCTGGGACGGCACCTACAATGAGCAGTTCTTC.

The V call is TRBV7-9, the J call TRBJ1-5; no clear D gene. Germline V gene sequence: CDR1 SEHNR, CDR2 FQNEAQ (reference sequence). This CDR3 is 16 amino acids long. The V end was cut by 5 bases, the J end by 6 bases, with 20 bases between. This CDR3 reads CASSEKTDGPAQPQHF. CDR3 DNA sequence: TGTGCCAGCAGCGAAAAGACGGACGGTCCGGCTCAGCCCCAGCATTTT.

V usage is TRBV24-1 and J usage is TRBJ2-5; TRBD1 agrees at 9 bases. This CDR3 is 15 amino acids long. With 4 bases clipped from V and 5 bases from J, the junction kept 7 bases outside the gene matches. Germline V gene sequence: CDR1 KGHDR, CDR2 SFDVKD. This chain's CDR3 is CATSEGGTGKETQYF. The CDR3 DNA reads as TGTGCCACCAGTGAGGGGGGGACAGGGAAGGAGACCCAGTACTTC.

The chain recombines TRBV20-1 with TRBJ2-3, with 8 positions matching TRBD2. V lost 5 bases and J lost 1; bases outside the gene matches: 5. CDR1 is DFQATT and CDR2 is SNEGSKA in the germline V gene (reference sequence). There are 14 residues in the CDR3. CDR3 residues: CSAGGLAGTDTQYF. CDR3 DNA sequence: TGCAGTGCTGGAGGACTAGCCGGCACAGATACGCAGTATTTT.

This clonotype was seen a few times. The chain has TRBV6-5 and TRBJ2-6; D tentatively fits TRBD1 or TRBD2 (5 bases each). Trimming removed 6 bases from V and 1 base from J, with 10 bases in between. The CDR3 covers 15 residues. From germline, CDR1 is MNHEY and CDR2 SVGAGI. CDR3 DNA sequence: TGTGCCAGCAGCTGGGGACGGTCTGGGGCCAACGTCCTGACTTTC. Protein: CASSWGRSGANVLTF.

The chain joins TRBV7-2 to TRBJ1-5, with 7 bases aligning to TRBD1. V lost 2 bases, J lost 2 bases, and 3 bases stayed unmatched. The germline gives CDR1 SGHTA, CDR2 FQGNSA. The CDR3 is made up of 15 amino acids. CDR3 DNA: TGTGCCAGCAGCTTACGAGGGGGCGGCAATCAGCCCCAGCATTTT. Its translation: CASSLRGGGNQPQHF.

The chain links TRBV5-1 to TRBJ2-1; the D gene is possibly TRBD2 (5 bases). Germline V gene lookup returns CDR1 SGHRS and CDR2 YFSETQ. This CDR3 has 13 residues. V lost 0 bases and J lost 6, with 7 bases in between. CDR3 in amino acids: CASSLADSNEQFF. The DNA of the CDR3 is TGCGCCAGCAGCTTGGCGGACTCCAATGAGCAGTTCTTC. Drawing the rest from reference TRBV5-1 and TRBJ2-1, the complete variable domain is KAGVTQTPRYLIKTRGQQVTLSCSPISGHRSVSWYQQTPGQGLQFLFEYFSETQRNKGNFPGRFSGRQFSNSRSEMNVSTLELGDSALYLCASSLADSNEQFFGPGTRLTVL.

V usage is TRBV7-2 and J usage is TRBJ1-2; a possible D gene is TRBD1 (5 bases). Germline values: CDR1 SGHTA, CDR2 FQGNSA. The CDR3 has 16 amino acids. Trimming removed 2 bases from V and 0 bases from J, with 13 bases in between. The CDR3 DNA is TGTGCCAGCAGCTTATCGCAGGGTCAAGCTAACTATGGCTACACCTTC. Amino acid sequence: CASSLSQGQANYGYTF.

This clonotype was seen at least ten times. The V and J genes are TRBV18 and TRBJ1-1; 7 nucleotides match TRBD1. Germline CDR1 KGHSH, CDR2 LQKENI. This CDR3 contains 16 residues. The V gene end was trimmed by 3 bases and the J gene end by 7 bases; junction bases not matched to a gene: 14. CDR3 bases: TGTGCCAGCTCACCTTACACCGACGGGACAGTTAGTGAAGCTTTCTTT. It codes for CASSPYTDGTVSEAFF.

This clonotype was observed many times. The genes are TRBV4-2 and TRBJ2-7, with 9 nucleotides matching TRBD1. The CDR3 totals 16 residues. Unmatched junction bases numbered 7, after V lost 2 bases and J lost 2 bases. From germline, CDR1 is LGHNA and CDR2 YNFKEQ. CDR3 in amino acids: CASSQRTGAVTYEQYF. Here the CDR3 DNA reads TGTGCCAGCAGCCAAAGGACAGGGGCTGTCACCTACGAGCAGTACTTC.

This clonotype turned up a few times. This chain connects TRBV5-6 to TRBJ2-5, with TRBD2 identical over 8 bases. CDR3 length: 20 amino acids. The germline V gene encodes CDR1 SGHDT and CDR2 YYEEEE. V was pared by 0 bases and J by 5 bases, with 21 bases of the junction left unmatched. CDR3 amino acids: CASSLGGSGGPERIHETQYF. DNA of the CDR3: TGTGCCAGCAGCTTGGGAGGGAGCGGGGGTCCCGAACGGATACACGAGACCCAGTACTTC.

V is TRBV6-5 and J is TRBJ1-5, with D tentatively TRBD1 (6 bases). Trimming shortened V by 5 bases and J by 0 bases, and 14 bases separated the two germline ends. The CDR3 has 16 residues. Germline-derived CDR1 and CDR2 are MNHEY and SVGAGI. This CDR3 reads CASSDRSRASNQPQHF. CDR3 in DNA: TGTGCCAGCAGTGACAGGTCCAGGGCTAGCAATCAGCCCCAGCATTTT.

The chain combines TRBV10-3 with TRBJ2-7; 7 nucleotides match TRBD1. Unmatched junction bases numbered 10, after V lost 4 bases and J lost 7 bases. CDR3 length equals 14 residues. Germline CDR1 and CDR2: ENHRY and SYGVKD. The CDR3 DNA follows: TGTGCCATCAGTGGAAGAGGGGGCAGTGGAGAGCAGTACTTC. Translation gives CAISGRGGSGEQYF.

This sequence joins TRBV24-1 and TRBJ1-2, with D possibly matching TRBD1 (6 bases). Trimming took 1 base from V and 9 from J, leaving 8 bases between them. Germline CDR1 and CDR2: KGHDR and SFDVKD. This CDR3 spans 12 amino acids. Here the CDR3 reads CATSDFGGSYTF. Written as DNA, the CDR3 is TGTGCCACCAGTGATTTTGGGGGCAGCTACACCTTC.

The CDR3 DNA is TGTGCCAGCAGAGCAGCAGTCCAAGAGACCCAGTACTTC. Translating it yields CASRAAVQETQYF. The rearrangement uses TRBV6-1 and TRBJ2-5, with D uncertain. The V end was cut by 6 bases, the J end by 1 base, with 9 bases between. Per germline, CDR1 MNHNS and CDR2 SASEGT. The CDR3 covers 13 residues.

This clonotype was seen only a few times. The gene calls are TRBV12-3 or TRBV12-4 and TRBJ2-3; TRBD1 matches at 9 bases. With 5 bases clipped from V and 6 bases from J, the junction kept 18 bases outside the gene matches. The CDR3 consists of 18 residues. CDR3 residues: CASSHALGKTGGIDTQYF. CDR3 bases: TGTGCCAGCAGTCATGCCCTCGGGAAGACAGGGGGGATCGATACGCAGTATTTT.

This clonotype came up a few times. The V gene is TRBV5-5, the J gene TRBJ2-3; D is possibly TRBD1 (5 bases). The germline V gene encodes CDR1 SGHKS and CDR2 YYEKEE (reference sequence). This CDR3 has 17 amino acids. Trimming stripped 2 bases from V and 3 bases from J, with 19 bases between. CDR3 protein: CASSLLLGLPGTDTQYF. CDR3 coding DNA: TGTGCCAGCAGCTTACTCTTGGGGCTCCCAGGAACAGATACGCAGTATTTT.

The J gene is TRBJ1-3, the V gene TRBV20-1; no definite D call. CDR1 and CDR2 (germline): DFQATT, SNEGSKA (reference sequence). The germline V and J ends were trimmed by 4 bases and 0 bases, with 10 bases remaining between them. This CDR3 spans 14 amino acids. CDR3 in DNA: TGCAGTGCTACATGGACTGACTCTGGAAACACCATATATTTT. Its translation: CSATWTDSGNTIYF.

The chain employs TRBV28 and TRBJ2-6; unclear D gene. V lost 3 bases and J 4 bases, leaving 13 bases between the germline ends. Germline values: CDR1 MDHEN, CDR2 SYDVKM. CDR3 length: 16 amino acids. DNA for the CDR3: TGTGCCAGCAGTTTCCCCACGGGTTCCGGGGCCAACGTCCTGACTTTC. Translation: CASSFPTGSGANVLTF.

The chain employs TRBV5-1 and TRBJ2-7, with D possibly TRBD1 on 5 matching bases. V dropped 4 bases and J dropped 3 bases, with 14 bases sitting between them. The CDR3 consists of 14 residues. Germline CDR1 is SGHRS and CDR2 is YFSETQ. The CDR3: CASSQGGTDYEQYF. The CDR3 bases are TGCGCCAGCAGCCAGGGTGGAACAGACTACGAGCAGTACTTC.

CDR3 protein: CASSLGPGQESYEQYV. Written as DNA, the CDR3 is TGTGCCAGCAGCTTAGGCCCGGGACAGGAATCCTACGAGCAGTACGTC. The chain couples TRBV7-9 to TRBJ2-7, with 8 nucleotides matching TRBD1. The CDR3 is 16 residues long. The V and J ends lost 1 base and 1 base, in that order; junction bases with no gene match: 6. From germline, CDR1 is SEHNR and CDR2 FQNEAQ (reference sequence).

The rearrangement uses TRBV5-1 and TRBJ2-7; D might be TRBD1 (6 bases). V was shortened by 9 bases and J by 0 bases, with 16 bases between the two germline ends. The CDR3 contains 14 residues. CDR1 is SGHRS, CDR2 YFSETQ, per germline. The CDR3 sequence: CATAPGTPSYEQYF. The CDR3 nucleotides are TGCGCCACCGCGCCCGGGACACCCTCCTACGAGCAGTACTTC.

CDR3 sequence reads: CSASRGIGYNEQFF. In DNA form, the CDR3 reads TGCAGTGCTAGTCGGGGTATCGGCTACAATGAGCAGTTCTTC. The chain recombines TRBV20-1 with TRBJ2-1; D might be TRBD2 (5 bases). This CDR3 is built from 14 residues. Between the trimmed V and J ends, which lost 3 bases and 3 bases, there was a span of 12 bases. Germline-derived CDR1 and CDR2 are DFQATT and SNEGSKA (reference sequence).

The chain is built from TRBV11-2 and TRBJ2-7; D not certain. From germline, CDR1 is SGHAT and CDR2 FQNNGV. The CDR3 length is 16 residues. V lost 0 bases and J lost 6, with 18 bases in between. The CDR3 DNA sequence: TGTGCCAGCAGCTTAGACGGAGTGGGGAAGCAAGTCGAGCAGTACGTC. Translation: CASSLDGVGKQVEQYV.

Here the CDR3 reads CASSYGGEQYV. The CDR3 DNA reads TGTGCCAGCAGTTACGGCGGCGAGCAGTACGTC. J is TRBJ2-7 and V is TRBV6-5; D gene uncertain. Per the germline V gene, CDR1 is MNHEY and CDR2 is SVGAGI. The CDR3 totals 11 residues. V was pared by 2 bases and J by 6 bases, with 5 bases between.

This chain uses TRBV5-5 with TRBJ2-3; D may be TRBD1 (7 bases). The V gene's germline CDR1 is SGHKS and CDR2 YYEKEE (reference sequence). The V and J ends lost 4 bases and 6 bases respectively, with 18 bases between them. The CDR3 has 15 residues. In nucleotides, the CDR3 is TGTGCCAGCAGCCGGGGGACAGCGCGGGTCGATACGCAGTATTTT. Residues: CASSRGTARVDTQYF.

The chain couples TRBV6-2 or TRBV6-3 to TRBJ1-1; D is unresolved. The V end lost 6 bases, the J end lost 1 base, and 12 bases lay between the germline ends. The length of the CDR3 is 14 residues. The germline V gene has CDR1 MNHEY and CDR2 SVGEGT. This CDR3 reads CASRPLDSNTEAFF. The CDR3 DNA reads as TGTGCCAGCAGACCCCTCGACTCGAACACTGAAGCTTTCTTT.